A single sample is the source of the 23 T cell receptor beta chains below, sequenced in a study of cytomegalovirus exposure and HLA in healthy donors. The PCR ran on 60 Vbeta and 13 Jbeta primers. Produced via immunoSEQ multiplex PCR; TCRdb's table is partial and in-frame only. The table includes more than 150,000 clones, 82% detected once. The specimen sequenced was PBMCs. The receptors derive from a man aged 35-49 years in good health and CMV-seronegative.

J is TRBJ2-7 and V is TRBV5-1; no clear D gene. Trimming shortened V by 2 bases and J by 3 bases, and 9 bases separated the two germline ends. The CDR3 loop spans 13 amino acids. Germline CDR1 is SGHRS and CDR2 is YFSETQ. The CDR3: CASSFSSYYEQYF. As DNA, the CDR3 is TGCGCCAGCAGCTTTTCTTCCTACTACGAGCAGTACTTC. Full variable domain (rest looked up from reference TRBV5-1 and TRBJ2-7): KAGVTQTPRYLIKTRGQQVTLSCSPISGHRSVSWYQQTPGQGLQFLFEYFSETQRNKGNFPGRFSGRQFSNSRSEMNVSTLELGDSALYLCASSFSSYYEQYFGPGTRLTVT.

The CDR3 nucleotides are TGTGCCAGCAGCTTTATGGGCCCCGGCCATGGAAACACCATATATTTT. Amino acids: CASSFMGPGHGNTIYF. This chain links TRBV5-6 with TRBJ1-3; D not resolved. The germline gives CDR1 SGHDT, CDR2 YYEEEE. V was cut by 2 bases and J by 3 bases, with 15 bases left in between. There are 16 residues in the CDR3.

In its sample, this clone was seen once. This rearrangement joins TRBV5-5 to TRBJ2-1, with 8 bases fitting TRBD1. There are 14 residues in the CDR3. CDR1 is SGHKS, CDR2 YYEKEE, per germline (reference sequence). Trimming cost V 4 bases and J 2 bases; bases outside gene matches: 2. The CDR3 region has the DNA TGTGCCAGCAGCCTCAGGGGGCCCTACAATGAGCAGTTCTTC. It is translated as CASSLRGPYNEQFF.

The CDR3 region is CAVGGRGTDTQYF. For the CDR3, the DNA is TGTGCCGTGGGCGGCAGGGGGACAGATACGCAGTATTTT. This rearrangement joins TRBV7-7 to TRBJ2-3; TRBD1 agrees at 7 bases. J was trimmed by 3 bases and V by 11 bases; bases with no gene match: 8. Germline loops: CDR1 SSHAT, CDR2 FNYEAQ (reference sequence). The CDR3 runs 13 residues. Together with reference TRBV7-7 and TRBJ2-3, the CDR3 gives the full variable domain: GAGVSQSPRYKVTKRGQDVTLRCDPISSHATLYWYQQALGQGPEFLTYFNYEAQPDKSGLPSDRFSAERPEGSISTLTIQRTEQRDSAMYRCAVGGRGTDTQYFGPGTRLTVL.

The V gene is TRBV4-3, the J gene TRBJ2-6; the match to TRBD1 covers 9 bases. The CDR3 has 14 residues. V lost 0 bases, J lost 14 bases, and 5 bases stayed unmatched. Germline CDR1 LGHNA, CDR2 YSLEER. CDR3 DNA sequence: TGCGCCAGCAGCCAAGATCGGTACAGGGGGCTCCTGACTTTC. It yields the protein CASSQDRYRGLLTF.

This chain connects TRBV4-3 to TRBJ1-4; 9 positions agree with TRBD1. V dropped 4 bases and J dropped 8; count of bases not matched to a gene: 8. This CDR3 region has 15 residues. The germline gives CDR1 LGHNA, CDR2 YSLEER. CDR3 loop: CASSRTTGGNEKLFF. CDR3 DNA sequence: TGCGCCAGCAGCCGTACGACAGGGGGAAACGAAAAACTGTTTTTT.

This clone has just a few counts. The V and J genes are TRBV30 and TRBJ1-5, with D possibly matching TRBD1 (6 bases). The CDR3 consists of 15 residues. V lost 4 bases and J 2 bases, leaving 15 bases between the germline ends. Germline loops: CDR1 GTSNPN, CDR2 SVGIG (reference sequence). The chain's CDR3 is CAWTRDNSGNQPQHF. As DNA, the CDR3 is TGTGCCTGGACCCGGGACAATAGTGGCAATCAGCCCCAGCATTTT.

The chain has TRBV9 and TRBJ2-2; 8 bases align to TRBD1. Germline V lookup: CDR1 SGDLS, CDR2 YYNGEE. The ends lost 0 bases at V and 4 bases at J; junction bases unmatched: 2. The CDR3 runs to 15 residues. CDR3 in DNA: TGTGCCAGCAGCGTAGATGACAGGGGCACCGGGGAGCTGTTTTTT. Residues: CASSVDDRGTGELFF.

This clone was detected only a few times. Compared with germline, one end of the junction differs, possibly owing to a read error. The chain carries TRBV5-4 and TRBJ2-1; 8 bases agree with TRBD2. Per germline, CDR1 SGHNT and CDR2 YYREEE (reference sequence). This CDR3 has 17 residues. The CDR3 spells CASSQLLAGGPYNEQFF. The CDR3 DNA reads TGCGCCAGCAGCCAGCTTCTGGCGGGAGGACCATACAATGAGCAGTTCTTC.

The chain is built from TRBV6-5 and TRBJ2-7; maybe TRBD1 (6 bases). Per germline, CDR1 MNHEY and CDR2 SVGAGI. The V end was cut by 5 bases, the J end by 6 bases, with 14 bases between. The CDR3 consists of 13 residues. The DNA for the CDR3 is TGTGCCAGCAGTCCTCGGACAGTAGTCGAGCAGTACTTC. Translated, it gives CASSPRTVVEQYF.

This chain uses TRBV19 with TRBJ1-3, with 9 bases that match TRBD1. Germline-derived CDR1 and CDR2 are LNHDA and SQIVND (reference sequence). The CDR3 sequence is 15 residues long. V lost 5 bases to trimming and J lost 4 bases; unmatched junction nucleotides: 6. CDR3 bases: TGTGCCAGTAGTCTCGGACAGGGGACCGGAAACACCATATATTTT. The encoded protein is CASSLGQGTGNTIYF.

V gene TRBV7-2 combines with J gene TRBJ2-3; D is possibly TRBD2 (5 bases). The CDR3 loop spans 15 amino acids. Germline V CDR1 and CDR2: SGHTA, FQGNSA. The V and J ends lost 10 bases and 0 bases respectively, with 17 bases between them. The CDR3 DNA reads TGTGCCACCCAAAGCGCGGGTATAAGCACAGATACGCAGTATTTT. Protein product: CATQSAGISTDTQYF. The full variable domain, its missing parts supplied by reference TRBV7-2 and TRBJ2-3, is GAGVSQSPSNKVTEKGKDVELRCDPISGHTALYWYRQSLGQGLEFLIYFQGNSAPDKSGLPSDRFSAERTGGSVSTLTIQRTQQEDSAVYLCATQSAGISTDTQYFGPGTRLTVL.

The rearrangement uses TRBV27 and TRBJ2-3, with TRBD2 matching 9 bases. V was pared by 1 base and J by 4 bases, with 6 bases of the junction left unmatched. This CDR3 has 16 amino acids. CDR1 and CDR2 from the germline V gene are MNHEY and SMNVEV (reference sequence). CDR3 nucleotide sequence: TGTGCCAGCAGTTTATTCGCGGGAGGGTGGGCAGATACGCAGTATTTT. Amino acids: CASSLFAGGWADTQYF.

The rearrangement joins TRBV30 to TRBJ2-5, with 7 bases identical to TRBD2. This CDR3 has 12 residues. CDR1 is GTSNPN, CDR2 SVGIG, per germline (reference sequence). Trimming removed 1 base from V and 5 bases from J; junction bases left unmatched: 1. The CDR3 DNA follows: TGTGCCTGGAGTGGGGGAGGGGAGACCCAGTACTTC. Translating gives CAWSGGGETQYF.

This sequence joins TRBV7-3 and TRBJ2-5, with D unclear. V was clipped by 3 bases and J by 2 bases, with 7 bases between them. This CDR3 is 13 amino acids long. Germline values: CDR1 SGHTA, CDR2 FQGTGA. CDR3 nucleotides: TGTGCCAGCAGCTTTGGGCGACAAGAGACCCAGTACTTC. Translating gives CASSFGRQETQYF.

V is TRBV19 and J is TRBJ2-6, with 7 bases that match TRBD2. Germline assignment: CDR1 LNHDA and CDR2 SQIVND (reference sequence). The CDR3 consists of 16 residues. Trimming removed 3 bases from V and 0 bases from J; junction bases left unmatched: 2. CDR3 nucleotide sequence: TGTGCCAGTAGTATCGCGGGAGACTCTGGGGCCAACGTCCTGACTTTC. This gives the protein CASSIAGDSGANVLTF.

The chain couples TRBV5-4 to TRBJ1-5; D remains unclear. Germline V gives CDR1 SGHNT, CDR2 YYREEE (reference sequence). The CDR3 totals 14 residues. Trimming shortened V by 0 bases and J by 1 base, and 5 bases separated the two germline ends. CDR3 coding DNA: TGTGCCAGCAGCTTGGGCCAGAGCAATCAGCCCCAGCATTTT. Its protein is CASSLGQSNQPQHF.

The chain links TRBV14 to TRBJ2-3; 8 bases match TRBD2. The germline V gene has CDR1 SGHDN and CDR2 FVKESK. V lost 0 bases to trimming and J lost 8 bases; unmatched junction nucleotides: 7. This CDR3 spans 15 amino acids. CDR3 coding DNA: TGTGCCAGCAGCCAAGATGCAGCGGGAGTTAGTACGCAGTATTTT. It is translated as CASSQDAAGVSTQYF.

The rearrangement links TRBV6-5 to TRBJ1-1, with D unclear. With 8 bases removed from V and 5 bases from J, the gap between germline ends came to 12 bases. The length of the CDR3 is 12 residues. The V gene's germline CDR1 is MNHEY and CDR2 SVGAGI. CDR3 in amino acids: CASESGGTEAFF. CDR3 DNA sequence: TGTGCCAGCGAGTCGGGAGGGACTGAAGCTTTCTTT.

This clone was seen only once. The chain is built from TRBV4-1 and TRBJ1-3; no firm D call. Germline CDR1 MGHRA, CDR2 YSYEKL. V gave up 2 bases and J gave up 4 bases, with 12 bases separating them. This CDR3 is 15 amino acids long. The CDR3 nucleotides are TGCGCCAGCAGCCAACCCGAGCAACCGGGAAACACCATATATTTT. Its protein product is CASSQPEQPGNTIYF.

This rearrangement joins TRBV5-4 to TRBJ2-5, with TRBD2 matching over 7 bases. The end of the DNA fits TRBJ2-7 better, so the J call may be wrong. The CDR3 length is 14 residues. The germline CDR1 and CDR2 sequences are SGHNT and YYREEE (reference sequence). The CDR3 loop is CASSLSPRGYEQYF. The CDR3 DNA is TGTGCCAGCAGCTTGAGCCCGCGGGGGTACGAGCAGTACTTC.

This clone was counted a single time. The chain has TRBV27 and TRBJ2-3; D remains unclear. V was shortened by 4 bases and J by 11 bases, with 10 bases between the two germline ends. From germline, CDR1 is MNHEY and CDR2 SMNVEV (reference sequence). There are 11 residues in the CDR3. CDR3 nucleotides: TGTGCCAGCAGTTCTCAGGTCGAGCAGTATTTT. Protein sequence: CASSSQVEQYF.

The V call is TRBV18, the J call TRBJ1-1; TRBD1 matches 8 bases. V gave up 4 bases and J gave up 0 bases; unmatched junction bases: 10. Germline-derived CDR1 and CDR2 are KGHSH and LQKENI. This CDR3 spans 17 amino acids. CDR3: CASSRGQGQGMNTEAFF. The CDR3, as DNA: TGTGCCAGCTCACGAGGACAGGGTCAGGGGATGAACACTGAAGCTTTCTTT.